This T cell receptor beta chain was identified in a study of blood T cell repertoires in COVID-19. Study at large: From the United States, Italy and Spain came samples of acute and convalescent COVID-19.

CDR3 length: 13 amino acids. The V and J ends lost 8 bases and 0 bases respectively, with 10 bases between them. Germline values: CDR1 SGHNT, CDR2 YENEEA. In the original analysis: Reference gene primer amplification in the assay estimated nucleated cell counts. Sequencing was performed with immunoSEQ multiplex PCR; in TCRdb, only in-frame clones are kept and a portion is missing. That table gives V, J and clone size, and the DNA gave D and trimming. The table lists over 250,000 clones, around 85% of them singletons. Material: peripheral blood. The V and J genes are TRBV11-3 and TRBJ1-1; D uncertain. The sequence derives from a woman aged 70-85 years with acute or convalescent COVID-19. CDR3 region: CASLAEMNTEAFF. CDR3 nucleotide sequence: TGTGCCAGCTTGGCGGAGATGAACACTGAAGCTTTCTTT.